The next 13 T cell receptor beta chains were all read from a single sample in a study of glioma-infiltrating T cells. Using RNA template, CDR3s of TCR alpha and beta were amplified with iRepertoire arm-PCR. One entry per CDR3 protein results from TCRdb running MiXCR on the multiplex PCR reads. In the table there are 150,000 to 200,000 distinct CDR3 sequences, around 40% of which are singletons. Sequencing used glioma tissue, nonneoplastic brain tissue, or PBMCs (not recorded which). The receptors stem from a human donor with low-grade glioma or glioblastoma, undergoing nonglioma brain surgery, or in good health (not recorded which).

For this clonotype: A much larger clone lies a single base off, so this may be a read error. The conserved closing phenylalanine or tryptophan is absent in this CDR3, likely reflecting a read error. The rearrangement uses TRBV2 and TRBJ1-2; 7 bases are shared with TRBD1. The length of the CDR3 is 16 residues. V lost 2 bases and J lost 4; bases outside the gene matches: 10. Germline V gene sequence: CDR1 SNHLY, CDR2 FYNNEI. The CDR3 region has the DNA TGTGCCAGCAGTGAACGGGCCGACAGGGAGGCCTATGGCTACACCTTA. This encodes CASSERADREAYGYTL.

Notes on this clonotype: It may be a read error: a sequence one base away is much more abundant. The genes are TRBV7-2 and TRBJ2-7; a possible D gene is TRBD2 (5 bases). Between the trimmed V and J ends, which lost 2 bases and 5 bases, there was a span of 16 bases. This CDR3 has 15 residues. Germline CDR1 and CDR2: SGHTA and FQGNSA. CDR3 DNA sequence: TGTGCCAGCAGCTTATCGGGGAGCGGTACTAACGAGCAGTACTTC. Amino acid sequence: CASSLSGSGTNEQYF.

Of note for this clonotype: A much larger clone differs from this one at a single base, so this may be a read error. V is TRBV28 and J is TRBJ2-5; 10 nucleotides line up with TRBD2. Unmatched junction bases numbered 8, after V lost 6 bases and J lost 4 bases. CDR3 length: 15 residues. CDR1 and CDR2 from the germline V gene are MDHEN and SYDVKM. CDR3 region: CASSASSGRRETQYF. CDR3 nucleotide sequence: TGTGCCAGCAGCGCATCTAGCGGGAGACGAGAGACCCAGTACTTC.

In this sample, this clonotype turned up a few times. The gene calls are TRBV3-1 and TRBJ2-3; D might be TRBD2 (5 bases). The length of the CDR3 is 15 residues. V was pared by 1 base and J by 2 bases, with 10 bases between. Germline loops: CDR1 LGHDT, CDR2 YNNKEL (reference sequence). CDR3 in amino acids: CASSQGVGVTDTQYF. CDR3 sequence (DNA): TGTGCCAGCAGCCAAGGAGTGGGAGTCACAGATACGCAGTATTTT.

The rearrangement links TRBV5-1 to TRBJ2-1; 9 bases align to TRBD1. Germline CDR1 and CDR2: SGHRS and YFSETQ. The junction had 6 bases not matched to a gene; V was cut back by 3 bases and J by 5 bases. This CDR3 has 15 amino acids. The CDR3 is CASSYPGQGDNEQFF. CDR3 coding DNA: TGCGCCAGCAGCTATCCGGGACAGGGAGACAATGAGCAGTTCTTC.

The V call is TRBV7-8, the J call TRBJ2-7, with 8 positions matching TRBD1. This CDR3 is built from 16 residues. CDR1 is SGHVS, CDR2 FQNEAQ, per germline. After removal of 6 bases from V and 2 bases from J, the junction contained 12 bases not matched to a gene. The CDR3 nucleotides are TGTGCCAGCAGGTACGTAAGAGGGACAGGAACCTACGAGCAGTACTTC. Its protein product is CASRYVRGTGTYEQYF. Full variable domain (remainder filled in from reference TRBV7-8 and TRBJ2-7): GAGVSQSPRYKVAKRGQDVALRCDPISGHVSLFWYQQALGQGPEFLTYFQNEAQLDKSGLPSDRFFAERPEGSVSTLKIQRTQQEDSAVYLCASRYVRGTGTYEQYFGPGTRLTVT.

V gene TRBV3-1 combines with J gene TRBJ2-7; 8 bases match TRBD2. Germline CDR1 reads LGHDT; CDR2 reads YNNKEL (reference sequence). V gave up 0 bases and J gave up 4 bases; unmatched junction bases: 8. The CDR3 extends over 16 amino acids. CDR3 residues: CASSQEIGRAGYEQYF. The DNA of the CDR3 is TGTGCCAGCAGCCAAGAGATCGGGAGGGCCGGGTACGAGCAGTACTTC.

This chain connects TRBV2 to TRBJ2-7; the D call may be TRBD1 or TRBD2 (5 bases each). The CDR3 is 15 residues long. The germline CDR1 and CDR2 sequences are SNHLY and FYNNEI. The ends were cut back, 2 bases at V and 5 bases at J, with 16 bases in the middle. DNA of the CDR3: TGTGCCAGCAGTGAAACCGGGTCCCTGGGGGACGAGCAGTACTTC. As protein: CASSETGSLGDEQYF.

Comment on this clonotype: A much larger clone is a single base away; this may be a read error. In nucleotides, the CDR3 is TGTGCCAGCCCATCTGACGGGAGCAATGAGCAGTTCTTC. Translated: CASPSDGSNEQFF. The chain has TRBV18 and TRBJ2-1; possible D gene TRBD2, 6 bases. V was clipped by 8 bases and J by 6 bases, with 14 bases between them. Germline CDR1 KGHSH, CDR2 LQKENI. The CDR3 extends over 13 amino acids.

This clonotype has only a few counts. V gene TRBV29-1 combines with J gene TRBJ2-5; 10 bases are a match to TRBD1. J gave up 5 bases and V 6 bases, and 3 bases lay outside the gene matches. The CDR3 has 12 amino acids. Germline lookup yields CDR1 SQVTM and CDR2 ANQGSEA. CDR3 sequence reads: CSVRQGAETQYF. The CDR3 DNA reads TGCAGCGTCAGACAGGGGGCCGAGACCCAGTACTTC.

In the case of this clonotype: This could be a read error, since a much larger clone is one nucleotide away. The chain has TRBV3-1 and TRBJ1-2, with D hard to call. The CDR3 spans 14 residues. V was trimmed by 1 base and J by 5 bases, leaving 11 bases between them. The germline V gene has CDR1 LGHDT and CDR2 YNNKEL (reference sequence). The CDR3 loop is CASSQGEAAYGYTF. The DNA of the CDR3 is TGTGCCAGCAGCCAAGGTGAGGCGGCGTATGGCTACACCTTC.

This clonotype was detected many times. The chain couples TRBV18 to TRBJ1-5; D might be TRBD1 (6 bases). V was trimmed by 2 bases and J by 6 bases, leaving 11 bases between them. This CDR3 contains 14 residues. Germline V CDR1 and CDR2: KGHSH, LQKENI. The DNA for the CDR3 is TGTGCCAGCTCACCAGGGGGCCTCAGTCAGCCCCAGCATTTT. Protein: CASSPGGLSQPQHF.

This sequence joins TRBV19 and TRBJ1-3; no clear D gene. Germline V gives CDR1 LNHDA, CDR2 SQIVND (reference sequence). The germline V and J ends were trimmed by 7 bases and 2 bases, with 12 bases remaining between them. The CDR3 consists of 14 residues. The DNA of the CDR3 is TGTGCCAGTAAGTCAACTCGAACTGGAAACACCATATATTTT. Protein: CASKSTRTGNTIYF.